This T cell receptor beta chain was identified in a study of cytomegalovirus exposure and HLA in healthy donors. The study, taken as a whole, reports: Overall, roughly 160 TCR beta chains were annotated as cytomegalovirus-associated.

This CDR3 has 16 residues. Germline V gene data show CDR1 as SGDLS and CDR2 as YYNGEE. The ends were cut back, 0 bases at V and 1 base at J, with 13 bases in the middle. Donors came from a validation cohort of over a hundred subjects, distinct from the first 666-subject cohort. A word on this clone: The antigen remains unidentified.

The table came from immunoSEQ multiplex PCR; TCRdb's copy has only in-frame clones and leaves some out. The repertoire includes hundreds of thousands of clones, roughly 88% of them detected once, and under 0.9% sits in the top ten. V gene TRBV9 combines with J gene TRBJ1-2; maybe TRBD1 (5 bases). Sequenced input: PBMCs. This clonotype was obtained from a woman aged 18-29 years in good health and CMV-seronegative. Here the CDR3 DNA reads TGTGCCAGCAGCGTAGGGTCAGGGCCCCGTAACTATGGCTACACCTTC. Protein sequence: CASSVGSGPRNYGYTF.